A single sample gave rise to the 5 T cell receptor beta chains below, sequenced in a study of radiation and T cells in renal cell carcinoma. The time point is: baseline pretreatment blood. The treatment is: 15 Gy SBRT to primary tumor, nephrectomy 4 weeks later. Clones were read by immunoSEQ multiplex PCR, and TCRdb kept only the in-frame ones, dropping some. The sample lists 130,000 to 150,000 clones, nearly 90% seen once, with approximately 12% in the top ten. The sample in question was blood, obtained from a patient whose treatment included radiotherapy and nephrectomy. The origin of the receptors is a woman aged 45-65 years with renal cell carcinoma.

CDR3 sequence: CASSWVNTNYGYTF. The DNA of the CDR3 is TGTGCCAGCAGCTGGGTCAATACTAACTATGGCTACACCTTC. This chain links TRBV5-4 with TRBJ1-2; D is undetermined. CDR3 size: 14 residues. The germline V and J ends were trimmed by 3 bases and 0 bases, with 9 bases remaining between them. CDR1 is SGHNT and CDR2 is YYREEE in the germline V gene (reference sequence).

The V gene is TRBV11-2, the J gene TRBJ1-1, with D possibly TRBD1 on 5 matching bases. This CDR3 region has 18 residues. Trimming took off 6 bases at V and 0 bases at J, with 23 bases between the two ends. Germline V gene data show CDR1 as SGHAT and CDR2 as FQNNGV. The DNA of the CDR3 is TGTGCCAGCAGGGATCGACGTTGGGGCTCCCAAATGAACACTGAAGCTTTCTTT. Its translation is CASRDRRWGSQMNTEAFF. Full variable domain (outside the CDR3, taken from reference TRBV11-2 and TRBJ1-1): EAGVAQSPRYKIIEKRQSVAFWCNPISGHATLYWYQQILGQGPKLLIQFQNNGVVDDSQLPKDRFSAERLKGVDSTLKIQPAKLEDSAVYLCASRDRRWGSQMNTEAFFGQGTRLTVV.

The genes are TRBV18 and TRBJ1-1; D uncertain. Germline assignment: CDR1 KGHSH and CDR2 LQKENI. The CDR3 loop spans 13 amino acids. Trimming stripped 6 bases from V and 0 bases from J, with 8 bases between. CDR3 loop: CASSVGMNTEAFF. CDR3 coding DNA: TGTGCCAGCTCGGTCGGTATGAACACTGAAGCTTTCTTT. The full variable domain, completed using reference TRBV18 and TRBJ1-1, is NAGVMQNPRHLVRRRGQEARLRCSPMKGHSHVYWYRQLPEEGLKFMVYLQKENIIDESGMPKERFSAEFPKEGPSILRIQQVVRGDSAAYFCASSVGMNTEAFFGQGTRLTVV.

CDR3 DNA: TGCGCCAGCAGCTTGGGCCAGGTGGATACGCAGTATTTT. Translated: CASSLGQVDTQYF. This chain connects TRBV5-1 to TRBJ2-3; D remains unclear. Germline V gene data show CDR1 as SGHRS and CDR2 as YFSETQ. Trimming removed 0 bases at V and 6 bases at J, with 8 bases between. CDR3 length: 13 amino acids.

DNA for the CDR3: TGTGCCAGCAGTGCAAGTAACACCATATATTTT. Translation gives CASSASNTIYF. The chain couples TRBV9 to TRBJ1-3; D is unclear. Trimming took 5 bases from V and 7 from J, leaving 7 bases between them. Germline CDR1 reads SGDLS; CDR2 reads YYNGEE. The CDR3 runs 11 residues.